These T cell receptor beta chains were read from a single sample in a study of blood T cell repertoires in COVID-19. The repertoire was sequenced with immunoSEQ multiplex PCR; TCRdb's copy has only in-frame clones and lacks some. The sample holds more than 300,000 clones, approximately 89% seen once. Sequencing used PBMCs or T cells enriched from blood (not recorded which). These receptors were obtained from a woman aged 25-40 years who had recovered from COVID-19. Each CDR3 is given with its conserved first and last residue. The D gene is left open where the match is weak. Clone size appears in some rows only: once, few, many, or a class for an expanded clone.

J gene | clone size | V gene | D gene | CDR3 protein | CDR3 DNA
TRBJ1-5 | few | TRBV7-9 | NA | CASSPSLGQPQHF | TGTGCCAGCAGCCCCAGCCTAGGTCAGCCCCAGCATTTT
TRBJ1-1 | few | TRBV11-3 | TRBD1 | CASSFTGGTEAFF | TGTGCCAGCAGCTTTACAGGGGGCACTGAAGCTTTCTTT
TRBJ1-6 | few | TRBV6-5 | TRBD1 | CASSYNRGNSPLHF | TGTGCCAGCAGTTACAACAGGGGTAATTCACCCCTCCACTTT
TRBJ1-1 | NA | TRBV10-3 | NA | CAISESAAGDGSEAFF | TGTGCCATCAGTGAGTCAGCGGCAGGGGATGGTAGTGAAGCTTTCTTT
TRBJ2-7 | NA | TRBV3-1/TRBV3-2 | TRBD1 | CASSPPGGGEQYF | TGTGCCAGCAGCCCCCCAGGGGGCGGCGAGCAGTACTTC
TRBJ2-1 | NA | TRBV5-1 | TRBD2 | CASSEGLAGRVSYNEQFF | TGCGCCAGCAGCGAGGGACTAGCGGGAAGGGTGTCCTACAATGAGCAGTTCTTC
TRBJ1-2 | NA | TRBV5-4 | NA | CASSWSVGRNYGYTF | TGTGCCAGCAGCTGGAGTGTTGGGAGAAACTATGGCTACACCTTC
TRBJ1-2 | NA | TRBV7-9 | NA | CASSLGAGYTF | TGTGCCAGCAGCTTAGGCGCTGGCTACACCTTC
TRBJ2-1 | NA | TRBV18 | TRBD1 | CASTTDRVRYNEQFF | TGTGCCAGCACCACGGACAGGGTCAGGTACAATGAGCAGTTCTTC
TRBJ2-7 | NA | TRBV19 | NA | CASNRAGDYDYEQYF | TGTGCCAGTAATAGGGCAGGGGATTACGACTACGAGCAGTACTTC
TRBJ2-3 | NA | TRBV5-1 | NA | CASSVPTPSDTQYF | TGCGCCAGCAGCGTACCTACCCCATCAGATACGCAGTATTTT
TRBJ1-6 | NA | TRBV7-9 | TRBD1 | CASSLDRVNSPLHF | TGTGCCAGCAGCTTGGACAGGGTAAATTCACCCCTCCACTTT
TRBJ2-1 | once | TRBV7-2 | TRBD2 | CASSPRRLAGYNEQFF | TGTGCCAGCAGTCCAAGACGACTAGCGGGATACAATGAGCAGTTCTTC
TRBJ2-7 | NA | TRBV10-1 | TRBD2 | CASSGTSGGSYEQYF | TGCGCCAGCAGTGGCACTAGCGGAGGAAGCTACGAGCAGTACTTC
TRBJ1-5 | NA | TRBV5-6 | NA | CASSPRRHQPQHF | TGTGCCAGCAGCCCAAGGAGGCATCAGCCCCAGCATTTT
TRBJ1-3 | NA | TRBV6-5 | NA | CASRVGTDGNTIYF | TGTGCCAGCAGAGTTGGGACTGATGGAAACACCATATATTTT